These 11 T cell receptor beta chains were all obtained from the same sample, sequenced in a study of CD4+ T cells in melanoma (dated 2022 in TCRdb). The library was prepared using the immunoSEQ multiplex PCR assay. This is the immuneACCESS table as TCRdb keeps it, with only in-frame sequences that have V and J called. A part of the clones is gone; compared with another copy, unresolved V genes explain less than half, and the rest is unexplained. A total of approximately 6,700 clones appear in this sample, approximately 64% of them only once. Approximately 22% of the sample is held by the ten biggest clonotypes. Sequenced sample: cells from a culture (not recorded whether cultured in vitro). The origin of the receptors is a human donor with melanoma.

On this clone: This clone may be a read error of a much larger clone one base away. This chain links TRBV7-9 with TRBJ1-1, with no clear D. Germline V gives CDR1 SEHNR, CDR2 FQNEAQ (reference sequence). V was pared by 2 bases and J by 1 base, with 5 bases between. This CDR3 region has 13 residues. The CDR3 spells CASSLMGNTEAFF. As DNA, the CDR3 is TGTGCCAGCAGCTTAATGGGGAACACTGAAGCTTTCTTT. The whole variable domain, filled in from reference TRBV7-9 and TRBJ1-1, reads DTGVSQNPRHKITKRGQNVTFRCDPISEHNRLYWYRQTLGQGPEFLTYFQNEAQLEKSRLLSDRFSAERPKGSFSTLEIQRTEQGDSAMYLCASSLMGNTEAFFGQGTRLTVV.

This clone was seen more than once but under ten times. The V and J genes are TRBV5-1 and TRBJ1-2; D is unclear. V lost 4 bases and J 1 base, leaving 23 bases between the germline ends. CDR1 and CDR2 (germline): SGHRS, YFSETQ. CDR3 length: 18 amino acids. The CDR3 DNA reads TGCGCCAGCAGCCAGGCCCTCCCCTCCGAGCGGTTTAACTATGGCTACACCTTC. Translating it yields CASSQALPSERFNYGYTF. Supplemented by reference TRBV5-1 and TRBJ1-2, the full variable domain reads KAGVTQTPRYLIKTRGQQVTLSCSPISGHRSVSWYQQTPGQGLQFLFEYFSETQRNKGNFPGRFSGRQFSNSRSEMNVSTLELGDSALYLCASSQALPSERFNYGYTFGSGTRLTVV.

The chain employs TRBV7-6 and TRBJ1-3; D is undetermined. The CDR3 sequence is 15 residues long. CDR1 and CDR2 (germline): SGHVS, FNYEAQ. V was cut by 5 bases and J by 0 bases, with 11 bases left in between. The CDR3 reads CASSPESYSGNTIYF. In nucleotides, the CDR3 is TGTGCCAGCAGCCCAGAGAGCTACTCTGGAAACACCATATATTTT. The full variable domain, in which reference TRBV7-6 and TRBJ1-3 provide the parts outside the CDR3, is GAGVSQSPRYKVTKRGQDVALRCDPISGHVSLYWYRQALGQGPEFLTYFNYEAQQDKSGLPNDRFSAERPEGSISTLTIQRTEQRDSAMYRCASSPESYSGNTIYFGEGSWLTVV.

The CDR3: CATAGDGQETQYF. The CDR3 DNA reads TGTGCCACCGCAGGGGACGGACAAGAGACCCAGTACTTC. The gene calls are TRBV28 and TRBJ2-5; maybe TRBD1 (6 bases). CDR1 is MDHEN and CDR2 is SYDVKM in the germline V gene. The CDR3 covers 13 residues. V lost 10 bases to trimming and J lost 2 bases, with 14 bases between them. Together with reference TRBV28 and TRBJ2-5, the CDR3 gives the full variable domain: DVKVTQSSRYLVKRTGEKVFLECVQDMDHENMFWYRQDPGLGLRLIYFSYDVKMKEKGDIPEGYSVSREKKERFSLILESASTNQTSMYLCATAGDGQETQYFGPGTRLLVL.

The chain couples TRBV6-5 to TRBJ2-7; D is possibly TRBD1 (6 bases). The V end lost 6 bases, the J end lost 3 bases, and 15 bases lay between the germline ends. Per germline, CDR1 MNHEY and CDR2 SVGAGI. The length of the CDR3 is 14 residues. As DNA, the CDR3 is TGTGCCAGCAGAAGTAACAGGGTCTTCTACGAGCAGTACTTC. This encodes CASRSNRVFYEQYF.

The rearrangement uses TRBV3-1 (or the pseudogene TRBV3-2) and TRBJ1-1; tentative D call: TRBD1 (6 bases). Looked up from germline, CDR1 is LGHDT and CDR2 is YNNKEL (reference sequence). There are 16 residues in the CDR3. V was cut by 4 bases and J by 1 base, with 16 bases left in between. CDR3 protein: CASSLWGLGGNTEAFF. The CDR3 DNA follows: TGTGCCAGCAGCCTCTGGGGTCTAGGGGGGAACACTGAAGCTTTCTTT.

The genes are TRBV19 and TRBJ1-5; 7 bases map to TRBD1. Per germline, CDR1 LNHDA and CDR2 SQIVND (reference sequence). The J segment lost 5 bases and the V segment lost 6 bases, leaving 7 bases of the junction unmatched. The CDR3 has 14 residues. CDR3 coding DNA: TGTGCCAGTAGCTCTCTCGGACAGGATCAGCCCCAGCATTTT. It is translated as CASSSLGQDQPQHF. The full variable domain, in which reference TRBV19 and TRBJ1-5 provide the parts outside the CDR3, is DGGITQSPKYLFRKEGQNVTLSCEQNLNHDAMYWYRQDPGQGLRLIYYSQIVNDFQKGDIAEGYSVSREKKESFPLTVTSAQKNPTAFYLCASSSLGQDQPQHFGDGTRLSIL.

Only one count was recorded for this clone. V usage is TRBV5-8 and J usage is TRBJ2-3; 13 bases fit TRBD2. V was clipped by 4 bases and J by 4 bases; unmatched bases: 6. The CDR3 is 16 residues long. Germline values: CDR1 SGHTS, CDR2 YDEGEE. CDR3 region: CASSKTSGGLADTQYF. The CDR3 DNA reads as TGTGCCAGCAGCAAGACTAGCGGGGGGTTAGCAGATACGCAGTATTTT.

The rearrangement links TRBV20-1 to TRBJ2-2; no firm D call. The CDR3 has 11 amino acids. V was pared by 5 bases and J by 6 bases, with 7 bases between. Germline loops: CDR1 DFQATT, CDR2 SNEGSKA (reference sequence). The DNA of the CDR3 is TGCAGTGCTGCAGGTGCCGGGGAGCTGTTTTTT. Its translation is CSAAGAGELFF.

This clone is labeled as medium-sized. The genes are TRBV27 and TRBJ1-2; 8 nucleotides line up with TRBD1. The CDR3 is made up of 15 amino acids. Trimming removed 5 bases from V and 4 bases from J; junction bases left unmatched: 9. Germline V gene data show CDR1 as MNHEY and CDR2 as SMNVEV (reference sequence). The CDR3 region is CASSPQGAVGYGYTF. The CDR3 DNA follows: TGTGCCAGCAGTCCTCAGGGGGCGGTTGGCTATGGCTACACCTTC.

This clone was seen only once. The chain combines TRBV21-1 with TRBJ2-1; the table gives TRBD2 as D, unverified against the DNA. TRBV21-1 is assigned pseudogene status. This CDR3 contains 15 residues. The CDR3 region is CASSKGTPSYNEQFF. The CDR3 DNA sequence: TGTGCCAGCAGCAAAGGGACTCCCTCCTACAATGAGCAGTTCTTC.